A single sample is the source of the 14 T cell receptor beta chains below, sequenced in a study of blood T cell repertoires in COVID-19. Assay: immunoSEQ multiplex PCR; the TCRdb copy retains only in-frame clones and omits some. The table records about 400,000 clones, around 87% of them present only once. The sample consisted of PBMCs or T cells enriched from blood (not recorded which). The origin of the receptors is a woman aged 45-59 years who had recovered from COVID-19.

This chain joins TRBV9 and TRBJ2-3, with TRBD2 identical over 13 bases. Per the germline V gene, CDR1 is SGDLS and CDR2 is YYNGEE. This CDR3 has 18 amino acids. The trim removed 4 bases at V and 0 bases at J, leaving 8 bases unmatched. The CDR3 nucleotides are TGTGCCAGCAGCCCATCACTAGCGGGGGGGCGTAGCACAGATACGCAGTATTTT. Its protein is CASSPSLAGGRSTDTQYF.

V gene TRBV6-2 or TRBV6-3 combines with J gene TRBJ2-7; 13 bases match TRBD2. Trimming took 6 bases from V and 0 from J; bases not matched to a gene: 8. The CDR3 spans 17 residues. The V gene's germline CDR1 is MNHEY and CDR2 SVGEGT. The CDR3 DNA reads as TGTGCCAGCAGCCGCGGACTAGCGGGGGTAAGCTCCTACGAGCAGTACTTC. Translating it yields CASSRGLAGVSSYEQYF.

The chain carries TRBV19 and TRBJ1-6, with D possibly matching TRBD1 (5 bases). V lost 8 bases and J 8 bases, leaving 13 bases between the germline ends. Per the germline V gene, CDR1 is LNHDA and CDR2 is SQIVND (reference sequence). The CDR3 totals 13 residues. The CDR3 is CASRRGWDSPLHF. The CDR3 DNA reads as TGTGCCAGTCGTCGGGGGTGGGATTCACCCCTCCACTTT.

CDR3 sequence: CASSLVPSGLNSPLHF. CDR3 nucleotides: TGCGCCAGCAGCTTGGTTCCCTCAGGCCTTAATTCACCCCTCCACTTT. The rearrangement links TRBV5-1 to TRBJ1-6, with no clear D. This CDR3 contains 16 residues. V was clipped by 0 bases and J by 6 bases, with 13 bases between them. Per germline, CDR1 SGHRS and CDR2 YFSETQ.

This clone was found once. The rearrangement joins TRBV27 to TRBJ1-1, with 11 nucleotides matching TRBD1. The junction had 8 bases not matched to a gene; V was cut back by 7 bases and J by 4 bases. The germline CDR1 and CDR2 sequences are MNHEY and SMNVEV (reference sequence). The CDR3 is made up of 15 amino acids. The CDR3 sequence: CASIPGTGGATEAFF. The DNA of the CDR3 is TGTGCCAGCATCCCTGGGACAGGGGGAGCCACTGAAGCTTTCTTT.

The chain couples TRBV14 to TRBJ1-2; no clear D gene. The CDR3 runs to 13 residues. CDR1 SGHDN and CDR2 FVKESK come from the germline V gene. Trimming removed 4 bases at V and 0 bases at J, with 6 bases between. The CDR3 DNA reads TGTGCCAGCAGCCTTACTACTAACTATGGCTACACCTTC. As protein: CASSLTTNYGYTF.

This clone came up a few times. The rearrangement links TRBV27 to TRBJ1-6; TRBD1 agrees at 7 bases. The CDR3 loop spans 14 amino acids. Germline CDR1 and CDR2: MNHEY and SMNVEV (reference sequence). Trimming took 5 bases from V and 8 from J; bases not matched to a gene: 6. The CDR3 region is CASSAGDSYSPLHF. The CDR3 region has the DNA TGTGCCAGCAGTGCTGGGGACAGCTATTCACCCCTCCACTTT.

This clone has just one count. The chain has TRBV3-1 (or the pseudogene TRBV3-2) and TRBJ1-1; weak D call: TRBD1 (5 bases). This CDR3 region has 14 residues. Germline V gene data show CDR1 as LGHDT and CDR2 as YNNKEL (reference sequence). The V and J ends lost 0 bases and 3 bases respectively, with 8 bases between them. DNA of the CDR3: TGTGCCAGCAGCCAAGATCTAGGGGACACTGAAGCTTTCTTT. The encoded protein is CASSQDLGDTEAFF.

The sample holds one count of this clone. The chain has TRBV5-1 and TRBJ2-7; D possibly corresponds to TRBD1 (6 bases). Germline-derived CDR1 and CDR2 are SGHRS and YFSETQ. The V end lost 3 bases, the J end lost 4 bases, and 17 bases lay between the germline ends. The CDR3 totals 15 residues. CDR3 residues: CASSWGHGHPYEQYF. Written as DNA, the CDR3 is TGCGCCAGCAGCTGGGGACACGGACACCCTTACGAGCAGTACTTC.

The rearrangement links TRBV7-9 to TRBJ1-2; maybe TRBD1 (6 bases). CDR3 size: 13 residues. V was trimmed by 3 bases and J by 6 bases, leaving 11 bases between them. Germline CDR1 and CDR2: SEHNR and FQNEAQ (reference sequence). The CDR3 DNA reads as TGTGCCAGCAGCTTGGCAGGGGACCATGGCTACACCTTC. It specifies CASSLAGDHGYTF. The full variable domain, with the rest looked up from reference TRBV7-9 and TRBJ1-2, is DTGVSQNPRHKITKRGQNVTFRCDPISEHNRLYWYRQTLGQGPEFLTYFQNEAQLEKSRLLSDRFSAERPKGSFSTLEIQRTEQGDSAMYLCASSLAGDHGYTFGSGTRLTVV.

The gene calls are TRBV18 and TRBJ1-3, with 9 positions matching TRBD1. Trimming at V came to 6 bases and at J to 0 bases, leaving 9 bases not matched to a gene. This CDR3 comprises 17 residues. Germline-derived CDR1 and CDR2 are KGHSH and LQKENI. Written as DNA, the CDR3 is TGTGCCAGCTCCCCTTATGGACAGGGGAGCTCTGGAAACACCATATATTTT. Protein sequence: CASSPYGQGSSGNTIYF.

CDR3 sequence reads: CASSSKGGTEAFF. The CDR3 coding sequence is TGTGCCAGCAGCTCCAAAGGGGGAACTGAAGCTTTCTTT. The chain recombines TRBV7-9 with TRBJ1-1, with a possible D match to TRBD1 (6 bases). CDR3 length: 13 residues. The germline V and J ends were trimmed by 4 bases and 5 bases, with 11 bases remaining between them. Per the germline V gene, CDR1 is SEHNR and CDR2 is FQNEAQ (reference sequence). The full variable domain, its missing parts supplied by reference TRBV7-9 and TRBJ1-1, is DTGVSQNPRHKITKRGQNVTFRCDPISEHNRLYWYRQTLGQGPEFLTYFQNEAQLEKSRLLSDRFSAERPKGSFSTLEIQRTEQGDSAMYLCASSSKGGTEAFFGQGTRLTVV.

This clone was recorded once. The CDR3 sequence: CASSLKDRSYEQYF. The CDR3 DNA follows: TGTGCCAGCAGCTTGAAGGACAGGTCCTACGAGCAGTACTTC. The gene calls are TRBV5-5 and TRBJ2-7; 7 bases are a match to TRBD1. CDR1 is SGHKS, CDR2 YYEKEE, per germline (reference sequence). Trimming took 1 base from V and 1 from J; bases not matched to a gene: 2. This CDR3 comprises 14 residues.

The rearrangement joins TRBV5-1 to TRBJ1-1; maybe TRBD1 (5 bases). The germline CDR1 and CDR2 sequences are SGHRS and YFSETQ. The CDR3 is 13 amino acids. V lost 4 bases, J lost 3 bases, and 10 bases lay in between. CDR3 region: CASSAGGYTEAFF. DNA for the CDR3: TGCGCCAGCAGCGCCGGGGGTTACACTGAAGCTTTCTTT.